This is a list of T cell receptor beta chains from one sample in a study of T cell responses to AZD1222 COVID-19 vaccine. Produced via immunoSEQ multiplex PCR; TCRdb's table is partial and in-frame only. In the table there are roughly 180,000 clones, 90% to 95% of which are singletons. Sequences were derived from peripheral blood, sampled 28 days after the second AZD1222 dose. These receptors all stem from an adult who received the AZD1222 COVID-19 vaccine. Both conserved end residues are trimmed from each CDR3.

TRBV19,ASSARGLIYGYT
TRBV11-2,ASSLLTGITDTQY
TRBV14,ASSQSQFSYNSPLH
TRBV15,ATSRPWGSGGNTDTQY
TRBV14,ASSQDYGMVWARGEQY
TRBV9,ASSVEVSNQPQH
TRBV2,ASTRADRGRRGEPQH
TRBV29-1,SVGAREGRGATEAF
TRBV10-2,ASRDPAGGAGANVLT
TRBV7-9,ASSDLQGRPSTDTQY
TRBV25-1,ASRPQGHNGYT
TRBV9,ASSVVVGGSTDTQY
TRBV11-2,ASSLRSRDGILQY
TRBV18,ASSPTTSGNNEQF
TRBV7-2,ASSLVITGAIQETQY
TRBV6-2/TRBV6-3,ASSPHLTGGVWNEQF
TRBV5-1,ASSLLGQGRLGANVLT
TRBV15,ATGEDSYNEQF
TRBV13,ASSDGTRYNEQF
TRBV19,ASSIQGAGRQPQH